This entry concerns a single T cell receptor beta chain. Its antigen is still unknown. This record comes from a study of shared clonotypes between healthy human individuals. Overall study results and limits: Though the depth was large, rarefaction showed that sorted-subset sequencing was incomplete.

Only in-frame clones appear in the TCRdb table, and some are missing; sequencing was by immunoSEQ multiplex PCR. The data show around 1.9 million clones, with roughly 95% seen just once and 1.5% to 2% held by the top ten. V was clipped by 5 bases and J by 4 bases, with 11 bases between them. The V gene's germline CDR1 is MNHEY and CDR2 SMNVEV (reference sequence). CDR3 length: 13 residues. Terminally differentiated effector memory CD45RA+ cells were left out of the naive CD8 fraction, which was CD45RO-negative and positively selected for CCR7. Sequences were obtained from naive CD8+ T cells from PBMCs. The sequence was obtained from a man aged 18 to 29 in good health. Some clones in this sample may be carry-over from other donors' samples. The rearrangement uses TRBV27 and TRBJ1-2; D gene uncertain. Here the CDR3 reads CASSPARGYGYTF. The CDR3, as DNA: TGTGCCAGCAGTCCTGCCCGGGGCTATGGCTACACCTTC.